This TCR beta chain comes out of a study of Graves' ophthalmopathy and Graves' hyperthyroidism. Whole-study results and caveats: Sensitivity reached about 70% and specificity about 78% when the model predicted ophthalmopathy progression.

The authors amplified TCR beta CDR3 regions, and they did so from RNA transcripts for repertoire sequencing. Second-round multiplex PCR followed a first-round RT-PCR using HTBI primers. TCRdb re-analysed the multiplex PCR reads in MiXCR, keeping a single row per CDR3 protein. The table lists around 1.1 million distinct CDR3 sequences, roughly 35% of them singletons, with approximately 12% in the top ten. The CDR3 has 14 amino acids. V dropped 5 bases and J dropped 3 bases, with 13 bases sitting between them. Germline CDR1 is SGHTA and CDR2 is FQGNSA. Reliance was placed on clinical symptoms, serum thyroxine, TRAb, thyroid ultrasound and orbital computed tomography for diagnosis. This clonotype appeared many times. Its antigen is unknown.

The J gene is TRBJ1-1, the V gene TRBV7-2; weak D call: TRBD1 (5 bases). Input material: peripheral blood or thyroid tissue (not recorded which). The TCR was taken from an adult man with Graves' hyperthyroidism. The chain's CDR3 is CASSDRSFYTEAFF. In DNA form, the CDR3 reads TGTGCCAGCAGCGACAGAAGTTTTTACACTGAAGCTTTCTTT.